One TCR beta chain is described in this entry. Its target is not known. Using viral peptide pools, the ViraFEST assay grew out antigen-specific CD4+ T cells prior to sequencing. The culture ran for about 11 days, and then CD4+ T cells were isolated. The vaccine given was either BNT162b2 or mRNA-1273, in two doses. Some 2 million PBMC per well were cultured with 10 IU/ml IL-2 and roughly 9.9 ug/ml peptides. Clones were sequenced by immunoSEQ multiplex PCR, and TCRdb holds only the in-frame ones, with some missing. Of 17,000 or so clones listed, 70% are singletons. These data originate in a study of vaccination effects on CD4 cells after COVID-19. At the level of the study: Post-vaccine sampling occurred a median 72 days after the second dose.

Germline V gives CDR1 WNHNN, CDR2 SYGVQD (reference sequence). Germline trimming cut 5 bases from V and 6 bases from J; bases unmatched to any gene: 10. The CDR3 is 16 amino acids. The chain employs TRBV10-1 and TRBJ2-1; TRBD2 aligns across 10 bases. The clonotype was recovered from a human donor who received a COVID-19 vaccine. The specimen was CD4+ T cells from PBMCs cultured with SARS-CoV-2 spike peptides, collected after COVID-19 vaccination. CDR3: CASSSSGGTLFNEQFF. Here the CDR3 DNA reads TGCGCCAGCAGTAGTAGCGGGGGGACGCTCTTCAATGAGCAGTTCTTC.